Listed below are T cell receptor beta chains from one sample, sequenced in a study of blood T cell repertoires in COVID-19. Some clones are missing from TCRdb's copy, which holds only in-frame ones; the method was immunoSEQ multiplex PCR. This sample has over 45,000 clones, with 89% found just once. Sequenced input: peripheral blood. These receptors were obtained from a woman aged 80 or over with acute or convalescent COVID-19. Each CDR3 is given with its conserved first and last residue. A D gene is named only where the DNA matches it firmly. Clone size is stated in some rows and not others, as once, few, many or a class when expanded.

V: TRBV28; J: TRBJ1-4; size: NA; D: TRBD1; length: 15; DNA: TGTGCCAGCAGTACCCCGGGACAGGGGGTTGAAAAACTGTTTTTT; CDR3: CASSTPGQGVEKLFF
V: TRBV23-1; J: TRBJ1-1; size: NA; D: NA; length: 16; DNA: TGCGCCAGCATCCGACACAGCCGACGGGAGAACACTGAAGCTTTCTTT; CDR3: CASIRHSRRENTEAFF
V: TRBV20-1; J: TRBJ2-3; size: NA; D: NA; length: 10; DNA: TGCAGCGCTGAGGGAGATACGCAGTATTTT; CDR3: CSAEGDTQYF
V: TRBV5-1; J: TRBJ2-3; size: NA; D: NA; length: 13; DNA: TGCGCCAGCAGCTTGTACTCCACAGATACGCAGTATTTT; CDR3: CASSLYSTDTQYF
V: TRBV19; J: TRBJ1-5; size: medium-sized; D: NA; length: 13; DNA: TGTGCCAGTAGTTGGCAGGGCGGCCAGCCCCAGCATTTT; CDR3: CASSWQGGQPQHF
V: TRBV19; J: TRBJ2-5; size: NA; D: TRBD2; length: 14; DNA: TGTGCCAGTAGTCCCCCGGGACTAGGGGAGACCCAGTACTTC; CDR3: CASSPPGLGETQYF
V: TRBV6-2/TRBV6-3; J: TRBJ1-1; size: NA; D: NA; length: 12; DNA: TGTGCCAGCAGTCAAGGACTTCCTGAAGCTTTCTTT; CDR3: CASSQGLPEAFF
V: TRBV3-1/TRBV3-2; J: TRBJ2-7; size: NA; D: NA; length: 13; DNA: TGTGCCAGCAGCCAGGACCGGGACTACGAGCAGTACTTC; CDR3: CASSQDRDYEQYF
V: TRBV5-4; J: TRBJ2-1; size: once; D: NA; length: 14; DNA: TGTGCCAGCAGCTTGGCCCTAGACCACAATGAGCAGTTCTTC; CDR3: CASSLALDHNEQFF
V: TRBV6-5; J: TRBJ2-1; size: NA; D: NA; length: 15; DNA: TGTGCCAGCAGTCTAACGGGTGGGTCCTACAATGAGCAGTTCTTC; CDR3: CASSLTGGSYNEQFF
V: TRBV3-1/TRBV3-2; J: TRBJ2-5; size: NA; D: TRBD2; length: 16; DNA: TGTGCCAGCAGCCAAGATTTAGGACTAGCGGAAGAGACCCAGTACTTC; CDR3: CASSQDLGLAEETQYF
V: TRBV23-1; J: TRBJ1-1; size: NA; D: NA; length: 17; DNA: TGCGCCAGCAGTCAATCGAAACAGGTTCCGATGAACACTGAAGCTTTCTTT; CDR3: CASSQSKQVPMNTEAFF
V: TRBV2; J: TRBJ2-3; size: NA; D: TRBD2; length: 16; DNA: TGTGCCAGCAGTGTCGGACTAGCGGGTACCACAGATACGCAGTATTTT; CDR3: CASSVGLAGTTDTQYF
V: TRBV19; J: TRBJ1-5; size: NA; D: NA; length: 14; DNA: TGTGCCAGTAACGAGGGCGGGGGCAATCAGCCCCAGCATTTT; CDR3: CASNEGGGNQPQHF
V: TRBV7-6; J: TRBJ2-3; size: once; D: NA; length: 14; DNA: TGTGCCAGCGCAAGGGACTCAGCCACAGATACGCAGTATTTT; CDR3: CASARDSATDTQYF
V: TRBV10-3; J: TRBJ1-2; size: NA; D: TRBD1; length: 16; DNA: TGTGCCATCAGTGAGCCTCAGGGGGCGGGAAACGATGGCTACACCTTC; CDR3: CAISEPQGAGNDGYTF
V: TRBV12-5; J: TRBJ1-2; size: NA; D: NA; length: 12; DNA: TGTGGCTCCGCGGGCTCGAACTATGGCTACACCTTC; CDR3: CGSAGSNYGYTF
V: TRBV6-6; J: TRBJ2-3; size: NA; D: NA; length: 11; DNA: TGTGCCAGCAGTACTACAGATACGCAGTATTTT; CDR3: CASSTTDTQYF
V: TRBV3-1/TRBV3-2; J: TRBJ2-3; size: NA; D: NA; length: 16; DNA: TGTGCCAGCAGCCAAGATCGTGGGGCCGGTACAGATACGCAGTATTTT; CDR3: CASSQDRGAGTDTQYF
V: TRBV11-2; J: TRBJ2-3; size: NA; D: TRBD2; length: 16; DNA: TGTGCCAGCAGCCCCCTGGGGCGGGGGGGCCCATATACGCAGTATTTT; CDR3: CASSPLGRGGPYTQYF
V: TRBV30; J: TRBJ1-3; size: NA; D: TRBD1; length: 15; DNA: TGTGCCTGGATGTCCGGGACAGGGTATTCAAACACCATATATTTT; CDR3: CAWMSGTGYSNTIYF
V: TRBV7-2; J: TRBJ2-5; size: NA; D: NA; length: 14; DNA: TGTGCCACCTCCATGTCGATTAGCAGTGAGACCCAGTACTTC; CDR3: CATSMSISSETQYF
V: TRBV3-1/TRBV3-2; J: TRBJ1-2; size: NA; D: TRBD1; length: 14; DNA: TGTGCCAGCAGCCAGACCGACAGGGGAGGTGGCTACACCTTC; CDR3: CASSQTDRGGGYTF
V: TRBV10-3; J: TRBJ1-2; size: NA; D: TRBD1; length: 15; DNA: TGTGCCATCAGTCTTCCAGGGGGCGCGGACTATGGCTACACCTTC; CDR3: CAISLPGGADYGYTF
V: TRBV19; J: TRBJ2-2; size: once; D: NA; length: 14; DNA: TGTGCCAGTAGTGGTGGACTCGACACCGGGGAGCTGTTTTTT; CDR3: CASSGGLDTGELFF
V: TRBV18; J: TRBJ1-5; size: NA; D: NA; length: 13; DNA: TGTGCCAGCTCATCAGATAGCAATCAGCCCCAGCATTTT; CDR3: CASSSDSNQPQHF